These 10 T cell receptor beta chains were all obtained from the same sample, sequenced in a study of blood T cell repertoires in COVID-19. This table comes from immunoSEQ multiplex PCR, and its TCRdb copy is limited to in-frame clones, with some not included. The sample has roughly 270,000 clones, roughly 87% seen once. The sample comprised peripheral blood. The receptors were gathered from a man aged 18 to 30 with active or convalescent COVID-19.

In this sample, this clone turned up once. The chain links TRBV6-5 to TRBJ1-2, with TRBD1 matching over 7 bases. Per germline, CDR1 MNHEY and CDR2 SVGAGI. The CDR3 spans 12 residues. Trimming removed 5 bases from V and 7 bases from J; junction bases left unmatched: 4. CDR3 in DNA: TGTGCCAGCAGTCTCCAGGGGGGTGGCTACACCTTC. The encoded protein is CASSLQGGGYTF.

The chain joins TRBV18 to TRBJ2-1, with 8 positions matching TRBD1. Germline trimming cut 5 bases from V and 7 bases from J; bases unmatched to any gene: 16. The CDR3 totals 17 residues. In germline, CDR1 is KGHSH, CDR2 LQKENI. CDR3 coding DNA: TGTGCCAGCTCATTGGATGGGACAGGATCCAGAGGGAATGAGCAGTTCTTC. Residues: CASSLDGTGSRGNEQFF. The full variable domain, completed using reference TRBV18 and TRBJ2-1, is NAGVMQNPRHLVRRRGQEARLRCSPMKGHSHVYWYRQLPEEGLKFMVYLQKENIIDESGMPKERFSAEFPKEGPSILRIQQVVRGDSAAYFCASSLDGTGSRGNEQFFGPGTRLTVL.

The rearrangement joins TRBV9 to TRBJ1-2; no reliable D call. CDR3 length: 13 amino acids. Germline CDR1 is SGDLS and CDR2 is YYNGEE. Trimming cost V 4 bases and J 8 bases, with 15 bases left between them. The CDR3 spells CASSLALEQGYTF. The CDR3 region has the DNA TGTGCCAGCAGCTTGGCCCTGGAACAGGGCTACACCTTC.

The rearrangement joins TRBV18 to TRBJ1-2, with D perhaps matching TRBD1 (6 bases). The ends were cut back, 5 bases at V and 5 bases at J, with 12 bases in the middle. The germline CDR1 and CDR2 sequences are KGHSH and LQKENI. CDR3 length: 13 amino acids. Here the CDR3 reads CASSTDRRYGYTF. CDR3 DNA: TGTGCCAGCTCAACGGACAGACGGTATGGCTACACCTTC.

The chain recombines TRBV29-1 with TRBJ2-1; perhaps TRBD1 as D (6 bases). Looked up from germline, CDR1 is SQVTM and CDR2 is ANQGSEA. Trimming removed 8 bases at V and 4 bases at J, with 15 bases between. This CDR3 contains 13 residues. CDR3 bases: TGCAGCCCCTTGTTTCAGGGGTACAATGAGCAGTTCTTC. Protein: CSPLFQGYNEQFF.

The gene calls are TRBV5-6 and TRBJ1-2; 9 nucleotides agree with TRBD1. The germline V gene has CDR1 SGHDT and CDR2 YYEEEE. The CDR3 is made up of 14 amino acids. After removal of 4 bases from V and 7 bases from J, the junction contained 8 bases not matched to a gene. The CDR3 spells CASSNGQGLIGYTF. In nucleotides, the CDR3 is TGTGCCAGCAGCAACGGACAGGGGCTTATTGGCTACACCTTC.

This chain links TRBV29-1 with TRBJ2-2; TRBD2 agrees at 8 bases. The CDR3 has 12 amino acids. V lost 7 bases to trimming and J lost 7 bases; unmatched junction nucleotides: 5. From germline, CDR1 is SQVTM and CDR2 ANQGSEA. CDR3 nucleotides: TGCAGCGCCCCCGGGGGGGGCGGGGAGCTGTTTTTT. It is translated as CSAPGGGGELFF.

The J gene is TRBJ2-1, the V gene TRBV18, with TRBD1 matching over 8 bases. After removal of 0 bases from V and 14 bases from J, the junction contained 9 bases not matched to a gene. The CDR3 is 14 amino acids. The germline V gene has CDR1 KGHSH and CDR2 LQKENI. CDR3 amino acids: CASSPPNRGDLEFF. The CDR3 DNA follows: TGTGCCAGCTCACCACCGAACAGGGGGGATTTAGAGTTCTTC.

The rearrangement joins TRBV5-1 to TRBJ2-5; 8 nucleotides align to TRBD1. The CDR3 covers 16 residues. With 2 bases clipped from V and 3 bases from J, the junction kept 9 bases outside the gene matches. The germline CDR1 and CDR2 sequences are SGHRS and YFSETQ. The CDR3 sequence is CASSFAPTGEKETQYF. For the CDR3, the DNA is TGCGCCAGCAGCTTTGCCCCGACAGGGGAGAAAGAGACCCAGTACTTC.

The chain uses TRBV6-5 and TRBJ2-7, with D unresolved. The CDR3 is 11 amino acids. Germline V gives CDR1 MNHEY, CDR2 SVGAGI. V gave up 7 bases and J gave up 4 bases, with 8 bases separating them. CDR3 nucleotide sequence: TGTGCCAGCACCCTCGGGTACGAGCAGTACTTC. This translates into CASTLGYEQYF.